This is a list of T cell receptor beta chains from one sample in a study of blood T cell repertoires in COVID-19. The assay was immunoSEQ multiplex PCR, and TCRdb's table has in-frame clones only and misses some. The sample shows 14,000 or so clones, 80% to 90% of them seen only once. The source material was peripheral blood. The receptor source for this set is a human donor in a cohort sampled during active COVID-19. CDR3s include the opening cysteine and the closing phenylalanine or tryptophan. A D gene is named only where the DNA matches it firmly. Some rows have no size entry. The others give once, few or many, or a class for an expanded clone.

clone_size cdr3_length d_call j_call v_call cdr3_nt cdr3_aa
NA 14 NA TRBJ1-5 TRBV6-5 TGTGCCAGCAGCGCTGGAGGAGAGCCGCAGCCCCAGCATTTT CASSAGGEPQPQHF
once 16 TRBD2 TRBJ2-1 TRBV3-1/TRBV3-2 TGTGCCAGCAGCCAAGCCCGGGCTAGCGGGAGAGTGGAGCAGTTCTTC CASSQARASGRVEQFF
NA 15 NA TRBJ2-4 TRBV5-6 TGTGCCAGCAGCTGGGCCAAGGGGGACAAAAACATTCAGTACTTC CASSWAKGDKNIQYF
NA 16 TRBD2 TRBJ2-1 TRBV19 TGTGCCAGTAGTCCGGCTCCGGGACTAGGGAACAATGAGCAGTTCTTC CASSPAPGLGNNEQFF
NA 14 TRBD2 TRBJ2-1 TRBV18 TGTGCCAGCTCACCGCCTAGCGGGAACAATGAGCAGTTCTTC CASSPPSGNNEQFF
few 14 NA TRBJ1-5 TRBV28 TGTGCCAGCAGTTTAGGCAGACAGAATCAGCCCCAGCATTTT CASSLGRQNQPQHF
NA 15 NA TRBJ2-3 TRBV3-1/TRBV3-2 TGTGCCAGCAGCCCGAACTTGCCAGGGACAGATACGCAGTATTTT CASSPNLPGTDTQYF
NA 14 NA TRBJ2-2 TRBV3-1/TRBV3-2 TGTGCCAGCAGGGCAGGGGTGAACACCGGGGAGCTGTTTTTT CASRAGVNTGELFF
NA 17 NA TRBJ2-2 TRBV7-2 TGTGCCAGCAGCTTAGACCCAGGGGCGGTTGTAACCGGGGAGCTGTTTTTT CASSLDPGAVVTGELFF
NA 13 NA TRBJ1-2 TRBV3-1/TRBV3-2 TGTGCCAGCAGCCAAGAGGGGAGCTTCGGCTACACCTTC CASSQEGSFGYTF
NA 14 TRBD2 TRBJ2-3 TRBV2 TGTGCCAGCAGGGGAGGACTAGCGGGAGATACGCAGTATTTT CASRGGLAGDTQYF
once 15 TRBD2 TRBJ2-1 TRBV18 TGTGCCAGCTCCCGGGGTAGCGGGGTATACAATGAGCAGTTCTTC CASSRGSGVYNEQFF
NA 11 NA TRBJ1-1 TRBV29-1 TGCAGCGTTGCTCGGGGAACTGAAGCTTTCTTT CSVARGTEAFF
NA 15 NA TRBJ1-5 TRBV6-2/TRBV6-3 TGTGCCAGCAGTGCCTCCTGGGCAGACAATCAGCCCCAGCATTTT CASSASWADNQPQHF
NA 17 NA TRBJ1-1 TRBV6-2/TRBV6-3 TGTGCCAGCAGTTACTCTGGGGCAGGAGCTCTGAACACTGAAGCTTTCTTT CASSYSGAGALNTEAFF
NA 15 TRBD1 TRBJ2-2 TRBV27 TGTGCCAGCAGCTTCGGGACAGGGACGACCGGGGAGCTGTTTTTT CASSFGTGTTGELFF
NA 15 TRBD2 TRBJ2-5 TRBV7-9 TGTGCCAGCAGCATAGGGGCGGGGGACCAAGAGACCCAGTACTTC CASSIGAGDQETQYF
NA 15 TRBD1 TRBJ1-2 TRBV18 TGTGCCAGCTCACCTGGGACAGAACCCTTTTATGGCTACACCTTC CASSPGTEPFYGYTF
NA 14 NA TRBJ1-4 TRBV28 TGTGCCAGCAGCTTCGACCAAGCGAGTGAAAAACTGTTTTTT CASSFDQASEKLFF
NA 17 TRBD1 TRBJ2-7 TRBV5-4 TGTGCCAGCAGACCGGGAGGTTCGGACAGGGGCCCGTCCGAGCAGTACTTC CASRPGGSDRGPSEQYF
once 15 TRBD2 TRBJ2-1 TRBV6-6 TGTGCCAGCAGACCTCTAGCGGGAGTGGTTGATGAGCAGTTCTTC CASRPLAGVVDEQFF
NA 13 NA TRBJ1-3 TRBV19 TGTGCCAGTAGTGACAGCTCTGGAAACACCATATATTTT CASSDSSGNTIYF
NA 15 NA TRBJ2-1 TRBV5-1 TGCGCCAGCAGCTTGTCGGGGAGCTCCTACAATGAGCAGTTCTTC CASSLSGSSYNEQFF
NA 16 TRBD1 TRBJ2-7 TRBV20-1 TGCAGTGCTAGTCGGGCGGTGCGGACAGGGCCCTACGAGCAGTACTTC CSASRAVRTGPYEQYF
once 14 TRBD1 TRBJ2-7 TRBV7-2 TGTGCCAGCAGCCTGGACAGGAACGCCTACGAGCAGTACTTC CASSLDRNAYEQYF
NA 14 TRBD1 TRBJ1-2 TRBV9 TGTGCCAGCAGCACATTACAGGGGAATGACGGCTACACCTTC CASSTLQGNDGYTF
NA 15 NA TRBJ1-1 TRBV5-4 TGTGCCAGCAACCCGGGGGGGACACCTAACACTGAAGCTTTCTTT CASNPGGTPNTEAFF
NA 15 NA TRBJ1-1 TRBV15 TGTGCCACCAGCAGAGATCTAAATCCCAACACTGAAGCTTTCTTT CATSRDLNPNTEAFF
NA 14 TRBD2 TRBJ2-3 TRBV5-5 TGTGCCAGCAGCCGCGGACTAGCGGAAACTACGCAGTATTTT CASSRGLAETTQYF
NA 15 NA TRBJ2-5 TRBV5-4 TGTGCCAGCACCACTGGCCAAGGGGTGCAAGAGACCCAGTACTTC CASTTGQGVQETQYF
NA 14 NA TRBJ1-4 TRBV6-5 TGTGCCAGCCGTCATGGGGGCACTAATGAAAAACTGTTTTTT CASRHGGTNEKLFF
NA 14 TRBD2 TRBJ2-7 TRBV28 TGTGCCAGCAGTTTAGGGGGAGCAGCGGGGGAGCAGTACTTC CASSLGGAAGEQYF
NA 16 NA TRBJ2-1 TRBV11-2 TGTGCCAGCAGCACCACAGGTCAGGGTTCCTACAATGAGCAGTTCTTC CASSTTGQGSYNEQFF
NA 13 NA TRBJ2-1 TRBV30 TGTGCCTGGAGGGAGGGACAGTACAATGAGCAGTTCTTC CAWREGQYNEQFF
NA 19 TRBD2 TRBJ2-1 TRBV5-1 TGCGCCAGCAGCTTGGCTTTTCCGGGGACTAGCGCTTCCTACAATGAGCAGTTCTTC CASSLAFPGTSASYNEQFF
NA 20 NA TRBJ1-5 TRBV2 TGTGCCAGCAGTGAAGCGCGGCCGGCCGAATGGTGGCAGATCAATCAGCCCCAGCATTTT CASSEARPAEWWQINQPQHF
NA 19 NA TRBJ1-5 TRBV21-1 TGTGCCAGCAGCATTCTGGGACAGGGGTGTTGTAGTAGCAATCAGCCCCAGCATTTT CASSILGQGCCSSNQPQHF
few 16 NA TRBJ1-4 TRBV18 TGTGCCAGCTCACCACTAGTCGGACAGCGGAATGAAAAACTGTTTTTT CASSPLVGQRNEKLFF
NA 15 NA TRBJ1-5 TRBV19 TGTGCCAGTAGTAGCGGAGGGAGAGGCAATCAGCCCCAGCATTTT CASSSGGRGNQPQHF